The clone carrying this T cell receptor (beta chain) was detected ten times or more. This sample stems from a study of T-cell reconstitution after alpha-beta-depleted transplantation in children. This CDR3 spans 14 amino acids. Germline assignment: CDR1 DFQATT and CDR2 SNEGSKA (reference sequence). The TCRbeta library was prepared with unique molecular identifiers. Each CDR3 protein gets one entry after TCRdb re-called the PCR reads with MiXCR. The repertoire holds 130,000 to 150,000 distinct CDR3 sequences, with roughly 8.8% as singletons. This TCR came from a female patient between 2 and 10 years old who had a stem cell transplant for congenital amegakaryocytic thrombocytopenia, so the T cells may come from the graft donor. The specimen comprised PBMCs, mostly from graft donor cells, sampled 180 days after TCRalphabeta/CD19-depleted stem cell transplant. V gene TRBV20-1 combines with J gene TRBJ2-1, with 10 bases aligning to TRBD2. CDR3 amino acids: CSAPVLAGGNEQFF. In nucleotides, the CDR3 is TGCAGCGCTCCCGTCTTAGCGGGGGGCAATGAGCAGTTCTTC.